These 4 T cell receptor beta chains were sequenced from one sample in a study of post-analysis software for immune sequencing data. General study results and limits: Patients had higher frequencies than controls of roughly 5 TRBV segments, including TRBV5-6, TRBV5-1 and TRBV20-1.

Unique molecular identifiers were carried by the TCR beta cDNA libraries. TCRdb re-called the PCR reads with MiXCR, one entry per CDR3 protein. Of approximately 440,000 distinct CDR3 sequences in the sample, roughly 46% are singletons; the top ten hold about 12%. Their specific antigens are unknown. Sequencing was carried out using blood. The receptor source for this set is a girl aged 10-17 years with multiple sclerosis.

This clonotype was observed a few times. V is TRBV7-2 and J is TRBJ2-3; 8 bases line up with TRBD1. V shed 4 bases, J shed 4 bases, and the junction held 7 bases outside the gene matches. Germline V gives CDR1 SGHTA, CDR2 FQGNSA. There are 15 residues in the CDR3. The CDR3 nucleotides are TGTGCCAGCAGCTCACGGGACAGGTCCCCAGATACGCAGTATTTT. Translated, it gives CASSSRDRSPDTQYF.

This clonotype occurred a few times. The chain combines TRBV20-1 with TRBJ2-7; perhaps TRBD1 as D (5 bases). The CDR3 spans 12 residues. Deletions cut 6 bases from V and 2 bases from J, with 11 bases between. Germline CDR1 reads DFQATT; CDR2 reads SNEGSKA (reference sequence). CDR3 nucleotides: TGCAGTGCCCCAGGGTTTCCCTACGAGCAGTACTTC. It encodes CSAPGFPYEQYF.

This clonotype was counted a few times. As DNA, the CDR3 is TGTGCCAGCAGTTTATTATATCTGGTCACAGATACGCAGTATTTT. Residues: CASSLLYLVTDTQYF. The chain links TRBV12-3 or TRBV12-4 to TRBJ2-3, with D hard to call. The CDR3 runs 15 residues. The V gene lost 2 bases and the J gene lost 2 bases, with 11 bases spanning the gap.

The genes are TRBV20-1 and TRBJ2-7; 12 bases are a match to TRBD1. CDR3 size: 14 residues. V shed 6 bases, J shed 3 bases, and the junction held 6 bases outside the gene matches. The germline V gene encodes CDR1 DFQATT and CDR2 SNEGSKA (reference sequence). CDR3 coding DNA: TGCAGTGCCGTGGGACAGGGGGCTCTCTACGAGCAGTACTTC. Amino acid sequence: CSAVGQGALYEQYF.